Below are 14 T cell receptor beta chains sequenced from a single sample in a study of Ad26.COV2.S vaccination and SARS-CoV-2 variants. Clones were read by immunoSEQ multiplex PCR, and TCRdb kept only the in-frame ones, dropping some. The repertoire includes approximately 340,000 clones, about 91% of them detected once, and under 4% sits in the top ten. The sample consisted of peripheral blood, taken after recovery from COVID-19. These receptors all come from a human donor who had recovered from COVID-19.

This chain uses TRBV5-1 with TRBJ2-5; TRBD2 matches 7 bases. CDR1 is SGHRS and CDR2 is YFSETQ in the germline V gene. Unmatched junction bases numbered 1, after V lost 0 bases and J lost 2 bases. The CDR3 is 14 residues long. The CDR3 protein is CASSLVGRQETQYF. The CDR3 DNA reads TGCGCCAGCAGCTTGGTCGGGAGGCAAGAGACCCAGTACTTC.

The CDR3 DNA is TGTGCCAGCAGCCAGACCATGAACACTGAAGCTTTCTTT. It specifies CASSQTMNTEAFF. The chain is built from TRBV5-6 and TRBJ1-1; D not certain. From germline, CDR1 is SGHDT and CDR2 YYEEEE. V lost 4 bases to trimming and J lost 0 bases, with 7 bases between them. The CDR3 runs 13 residues.

V and J are TRBV5-1 and TRBJ1-6, with a tentative D call TRBD1 (5 bases). The CDR3 is 16 residues long. Germline V gives CDR1 SGHRS, CDR2 YFSETQ. Trimming shortened V by 3 bases and J by 0 bases, and 10 bases separated the two germline ends. This chain's CDR3 is CASSSSGSSYNSPLHF. CDR3 nucleotide sequence: TGCGCCAGCAGCTCGTCAGGGAGCTCCTATAATTCACCCCTCCACTTT. Looking up the rest from reference TRBV5-1 and TRBJ1-6 gives the full variable domain: KAGVTQTPRYLIKTRGQQVTLSCSPISGHRSVSWYQQTPGQGLQFLFEYFSETQRNKGNFPGRFSGRQFSNSRSEMNVSTLELGDSALYLCASSSSGSSYNSPLHFGNGTRLTVT.

The chain is built from TRBV6-5 and TRBJ1-1; D is unresolved. The germline gives CDR1 MNHEY, CDR2 SVGAGI. V lost 0 bases and J lost 2, with 7 bases in between. The CDR3 extends over 14 amino acids. The CDR3 is CASSYSSINTEAFF. The CDR3 DNA follows: TGTGCCAGCAGTTACTCGAGCATTAACACTGAAGCTTTCTTT.

V gene TRBV7-6 combines with J gene TRBJ2-2; D might be TRBD2 (7 bases). CDR3 length equals 18 residues. In germline, CDR1 is SGHVS, CDR2 FNYEAQ. V was trimmed by 7 bases and J by 0 bases, leaving 21 bases between them. CDR3 sequence reads: CASTPRGGSTANTGELFF. Written as DNA, the CDR3 is TGTGCCAGCACCCCAAGGGGGGGATCGACTGCGAACACCGGGGAGCTGTTTTTT.

This clone was observed a single time. The chain couples TRBV15 to TRBJ1-4; 7 nucleotides agree with TRBD1. The CDR3 sequence is 15 residues long. V lost 3 bases and J lost 8; bases outside the gene matches: 9. Germline CDR1 and CDR2: LNHNV and YYDKDF (reference sequence). The CDR3 nucleotides are TGTGCCACCAGCAGCCGGGACAGATTACGGGAAAAACTGTTTTTT. Amino acid sequence: CATSSRDRLREKLFF.

The V call is TRBV18, the J call TRBJ1-6, with 8 nucleotides matching TRBD1. The CDR3 covers 15 residues. The V gene end was trimmed by 5 bases and the J gene end by 7 bases; junction bases not matched to a gene: 7. Germline CDR1 and CDR2: KGHSH and LQKENI. The CDR3 DNA reads as TGTGCCAGCTCAGTACAGGGGGACTCGAATTCACCCCTCCACTTT. The encoded protein is CASSVQGDSNSPLHF. Complete variable domain (other parts from reference TRBV18 and TRBJ1-6): NAGVMQNPRHLVRRRGQEARLRCSPMKGHSHVYWYRQLPEEGLKFMVYLQKENIIDESGMPKERFSAEFPKEGPSILRIQQVVRGDSAAYFCASSVQGDSNSPLHFGNGTRLTVT.

The chain combines TRBV9 with TRBJ1-4, with 7 bases fitting TRBD1. The trim removed 3 bases at V and 4 bases at J, leaving 9 bases unmatched. The CDR3 sequence is 16 residues long. The germline CDR1 and CDR2 sequences are SGDLS and YYNGEE. CDR3 DNA sequence: TGTGCCAGCAGCGGTTCAGGGGGGAGACTTAATGAAAAACTGTTTTTT. It codes for CASSGSGGRLNEKLFF.

This clone has a handful of counts. The rearrangement uses TRBV7-9 and TRBJ1-5, with D possibly TRBD1 on 5 matching bases. This CDR3 is 18 amino acids long. V lost 5 bases and J 0 bases, leaving 20 bases between the germline ends. The germline CDR1 and CDR2 sequences are SEHNR and FQNEAQ (reference sequence). CDR3 residues: CASSLHRGGTFSNQPQHF. In DNA, the CDR3 is TGTGCCAGCAGCCTCCACCGTGGCGGGACCTTTAGCAATCAGCCCCAGCATTTT.

The chain links TRBV6-5 to TRBJ2-5; D assignment may be TRBD1 or TRBD2 (5 bases each). Germline V CDR1 and CDR2: MNHEY, SVGAGI. There are 15 residues in the CDR3. Trimming left V 7 bases short and J 5 bases short, with 20 bases between. The CDR3: CASKGLGARGETQYF. CDR3 bases: TGTGCCAGCAAGGGTTTAGGGGCCCGCGGGGAGACCCAGTACTTC.

The rearrangement links TRBV27 to TRBJ1-1; D gene unclear. Trimming took off 0 bases at V and 7 bases at J, with 9 bases between the two ends. The CDR3 extends over 13 amino acids. Germline lookup yields CDR1 MNHEY and CDR2 SMNVEV (reference sequence). The CDR3 bases are TGTGCCAGCAGTTTATCGCGAGGGCTTGAAGCTTTCTTT. Its translation: CASSLSRGLEAFF.

The chain recombines TRBV6-5 with TRBJ2-7; unclear D gene. Germline-derived CDR1 and CDR2 are MNHEY and SVGAGI. This CDR3 is built from 13 residues. V lost 6 bases to trimming and J lost 5 bases, with 14 bases between them. The CDR3 DNA sequence: TGTGCCAGCAGCGGACGAATCCTGGACGAGCAGTACTTC. This sequence encodes CASSGRILDEQYF.

The V gene is TRBV27, the J gene TRBJ1-6, with 8 positions matching TRBD1. V shed 3 bases and J 7 bases; nucleotides not matched to a gene: 5. Germline V gene lookup returns CDR1 MNHEY and CDR2 SMNVEV (reference sequence). The CDR3 has 15 residues. The CDR3 bases are TGTGCCAGCAGTTTCCGGACAGGGCCAAATTCACCCCTCCACTTT. It codes for CASSFRTGPNSPLHF.

The chain recombines TRBV11-2 with TRBJ1-2, with D possibly being TRBD1 (6 bases). Trimming stripped 1 base from V and 6 bases from J, with 12 bases between. The germline V gene has CDR1 SGHAT and CDR2 FQNNGV. The CDR3 spans 14 residues. DNA for the CDR3: TGTGCCAGCAGCTTAGCGGGGGGCCAGAATGGCTACACCTTC. Translated, it gives CASSLAGGQNGYTF.